The 8 T cell receptor beta chains reported below all come from one sample, sequenced in a study of blood T cells in healthy people across ages. The authors ran a second PCR of about 6 to 11 cycles using a sample-barcoded 5' primer and a J-beta primer mix. TCRdb redid the calling of the 5' RACE reads with MiXCR, one entry per CDR3 protein. This table holds around 1,000,000 distinct CDR3 sequences, approximately 25% found once. The same data also contributed to another study, on T cells of mothers and their children.

The specimen sequenced was blood. These TCRs come from a girl aged 2-9 years in good health.

V usage is TRBV11-2 and J usage is TRBJ2-5; the D is unclear. The V gene lost 1 base and the J gene lost 5 bases, with 11 bases spanning the gap. The germline gives CDR1 SGHAT, CDR2 FQNNGV. This CDR3 has 14 amino acids. The CDR3 protein is CASSLGQARETQYF. The CDR3 region has the DNA TGTGCCAGCAGCTTAGGGCAGGCCCGGGAGACCCAGTACTTC.

This clonotype has just a few counts. The rearrangement links TRBV9 to TRBJ1-6, with D possibly being TRBD1 (5 bases). The ends were cut back, 4 bases at V and 10 bases at J, with 12 bases in the middle. The CDR3 runs to 13 residues. Germline assignment: CDR1 SGDLS and CDR2 YYNGEE. CDR3 region: CASSIRDDSPLHF. CDR3 nucleotides: TGTGCCAGCAGCATCCGGGACGACTCACCCCTCCACTTT. Filled out from reference TRBV9 and TRBJ1-6, the complete variable domain reads DSGVTQTPKHLITATGQRVTLRCSPRSGDLSVYWYQQSLDQGLQFLIQYYNGEERAKGNILERFSAQQFPDLHSELNLSSLELGDSALYFCASSIRDDSPLHFGNGTRLTVT.

This clonotype has a handful of counts. This rearrangement joins TRBV10-3 to TRBJ2-7; no firm D call. Gene TRBJ2-1 matches the end of the DNA better, so the J call may be wrong. From germline, CDR1 is ENHRY and CDR2 SYGVKD. The CDR3 is made up of 14 amino acids. The CDR3 sequence: CAISEDFPGNEQFF. The CDR3 region has the DNA TGTGCCATCAGTGAGGACTTCCCGGGCAATGAGCAGTTCTTC.

This clonotype was counted ten times or more. This chain joins TRBV10-3 and TRBJ2-2; D unclear. Germline values: CDR1 ENHRY, CDR2 SYGVKD. V was clipped by 1 base and J by 1 base, with 7 bases between them. The length of the CDR3 is 15 residues. In DNA, the CDR3 is TGTGCCATCAGTGAGTTGCGCGAGAACACCGGGGAGCTGTTTTTT. Protein sequence: CAISELRENTGELFF.

There are a few counts of this clonotype. The chain couples TRBV4-3 to TRBJ1-4; D might be TRBD1 (6 bases). Germline values: CDR1 LGHNA, CDR2 YSLEER. This CDR3 is built from 17 residues. V was pared by 0 bases and J by 7 bases, with 18 bases between. This CDR3 is CASSQDNKAGATEKLFF. The DNA for the CDR3 is TGCGCCAGCAGCCAAGATAATAAAGCAGGGGCAACTGAAAAACTGTTTTTT.

This clonotype came up once. The chain couples TRBV27 to TRBJ1-4; TRBD1 aligns across 9 bases. V shed 6 bases, J shed 5 bases, and the junction held 10 bases outside the gene matches. Germline CDR1 is MNHEY and CDR2 is SMNVEV (reference sequence). This CDR3 is 16 amino acids long. The CDR3 DNA reads TGTGCCAGCAGACACTTACTAGGACAGGGGAATGAAAAACTGTTTTTT. This encodes CASRHLLGQGNEKLFF.

This chain links TRBV29-1 with TRBJ1-5, with 9 bases matching TRBD1. The CDR3 consists of 13 residues. Germline lookup yields CDR1 SQVTM and CDR2 ANQGSEA. For the CDR3, the DNA is TGCAAGGGACAGGGTAAGAGCAATCAGCCCCAGCATTTT. Protein: CKGQGKSNQPQHF. Drawing the rest from reference TRBV29-1 and TRBJ1-5, the complete variable domain is SAVISQKPSRDICQRGTSLTIQCQVDSQVTMMFWYRQQPGQSLTLIATANQGSEATYESGFVIDKFPISRPNLTFSTLTVSNMSPEDSSIYLCKGQGKSNQPQHFGDGTRLSIL.

A few counts support this clonotype. The chain joins TRBV29-1 to TRBJ2-4; 7 nucleotides match TRBD2. Germline CDR1 SQVTM, CDR2 ANQGSEA. The length of the CDR3 is 18 residues. The J segment lost 0 bases and the V segment lost 0 bases, leaving 11 bases of the junction unmatched. The CDR3 sequence is CSVEDSLGGSLAKNIQYF. The CDR3 DNA follows: TGCAGCGTTGAAGATAGCCTCGGGGGGTCTTTAGCCAAAAACATTCAGTACTTC. Combining the CDR3 with reference TRBV29-1 and TRBJ2-4 gives the whole variable domain SAVISQKPSRDICQRGTSLTIQCQVDSQVTMMFWYRQQPGQSLTLIATANQGSEATYESGFVIDKFPISRPNLTFSTLTVSNMSPEDSSIYLCSVEDSLGGSLAKNIQYFGAGTRLSVL.